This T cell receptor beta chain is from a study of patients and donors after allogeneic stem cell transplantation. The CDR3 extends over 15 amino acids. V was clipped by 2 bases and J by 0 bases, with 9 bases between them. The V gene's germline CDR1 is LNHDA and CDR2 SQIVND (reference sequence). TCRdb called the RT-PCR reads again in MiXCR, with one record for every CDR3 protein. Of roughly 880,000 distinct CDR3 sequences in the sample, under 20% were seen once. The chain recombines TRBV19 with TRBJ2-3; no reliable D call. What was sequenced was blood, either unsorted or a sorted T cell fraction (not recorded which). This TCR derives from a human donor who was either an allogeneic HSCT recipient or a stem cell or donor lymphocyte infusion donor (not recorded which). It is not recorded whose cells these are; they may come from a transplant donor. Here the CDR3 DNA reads TGTGCCAGTAGTATAAGATCCCTAAGCACAGATACGCAGTATTTT. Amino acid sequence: CASSIRSLSTDTQYF.